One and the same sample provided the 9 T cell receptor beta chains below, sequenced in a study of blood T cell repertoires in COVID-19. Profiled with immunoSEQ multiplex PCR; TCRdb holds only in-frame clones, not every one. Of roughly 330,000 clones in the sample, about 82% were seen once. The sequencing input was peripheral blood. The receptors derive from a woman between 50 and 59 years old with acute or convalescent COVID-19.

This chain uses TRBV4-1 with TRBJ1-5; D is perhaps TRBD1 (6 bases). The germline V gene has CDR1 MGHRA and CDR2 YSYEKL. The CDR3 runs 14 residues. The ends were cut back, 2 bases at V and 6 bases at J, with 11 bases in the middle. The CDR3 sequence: CASSQHRVGQPQHF. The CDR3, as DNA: TGCGCCAGCAGCCAACACAGGGTGGGTCAGCCCCAGCATTTT.

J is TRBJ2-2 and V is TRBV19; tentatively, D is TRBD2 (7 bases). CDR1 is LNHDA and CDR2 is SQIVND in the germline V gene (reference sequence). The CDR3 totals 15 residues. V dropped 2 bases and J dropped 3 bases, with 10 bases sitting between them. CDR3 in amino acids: CASSIRGGDTGELFF. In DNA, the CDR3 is TGTGCCAGTAGTATAAGGGGGGGTGACACCGGGGAGCTGTTTTTT.

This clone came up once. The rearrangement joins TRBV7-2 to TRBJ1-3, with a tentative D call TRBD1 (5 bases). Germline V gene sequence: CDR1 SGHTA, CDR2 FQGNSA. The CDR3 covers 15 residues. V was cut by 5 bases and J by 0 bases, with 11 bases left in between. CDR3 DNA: TGTGCCAGCAGCATGACAGTCCACTCTGGAAACACCATATATTTT. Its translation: CASSMTVHSGNTIYF.

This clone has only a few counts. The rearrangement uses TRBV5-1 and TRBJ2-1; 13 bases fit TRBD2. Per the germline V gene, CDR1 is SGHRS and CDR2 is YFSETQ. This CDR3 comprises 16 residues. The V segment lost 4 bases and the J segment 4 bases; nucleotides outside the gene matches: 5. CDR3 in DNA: TGCGCCAGCAGCCCGGGGACTAGCGGGATTTACAATGAGCAGTTCTTC. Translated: CASSPGTSGIYNEQFF.

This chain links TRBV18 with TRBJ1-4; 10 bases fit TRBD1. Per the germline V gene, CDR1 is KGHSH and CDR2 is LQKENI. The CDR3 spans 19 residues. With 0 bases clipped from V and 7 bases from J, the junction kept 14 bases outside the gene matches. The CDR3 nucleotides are TGTGCCAGCTCACCACCGATGGGGACAGGGGCTGGTGGAGGTGAAAAACTGTTTTTT. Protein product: CASSPPMGTGAGGGEKLFF.

The CDR3 reads CASGQVLSYGYTF. Here the CDR3 DNA reads TGCGCCAGTGGACAGGTTTTAAGCTATGGCTACACCTTC. This chain connects TRBV5-1 to TRBJ1-2, with 7 bases that match TRBD1. The CDR3 consists of 13 residues. Germline V gene sequence: CDR1 SGHRS, CDR2 YFSETQ. The junction had 8 bases not matched to a gene; V was cut back by 8 bases and J by 4 bases.

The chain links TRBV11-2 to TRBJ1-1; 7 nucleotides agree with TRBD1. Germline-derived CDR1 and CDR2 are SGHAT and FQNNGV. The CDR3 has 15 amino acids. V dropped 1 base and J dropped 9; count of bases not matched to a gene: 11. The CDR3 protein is CASSLVGGQRSQAFF. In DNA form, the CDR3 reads TGTGCCAGCAGCTTAGTAGGGGGACAGCGATCCCAAGCTTTCTTT.

CDR3 in amino acids: CASSTQGSEQYF. CDR3 coding DNA: TGTGCCAGTAGCACACAGGGGTCCGAGCAGTACTTC. The chain uses TRBV19 and TRBJ2-7; 7 bases are a match to TRBD1. This CDR3 region has 12 residues. Germline lookup yields CDR1 LNHDA and CDR2 SQIVND (reference sequence). After removal of 6 bases from V and 6 bases from J, the junction contained 5 bases not matched to a gene.

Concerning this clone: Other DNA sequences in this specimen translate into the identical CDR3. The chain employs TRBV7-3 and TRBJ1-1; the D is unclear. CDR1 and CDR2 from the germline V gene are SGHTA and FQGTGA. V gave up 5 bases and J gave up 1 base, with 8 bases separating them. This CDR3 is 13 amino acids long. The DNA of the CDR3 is TGTGCCAGCAGCCCCCGCGCGAACACTGAAGCTTTCTTT. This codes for CASSPRANTEAFF. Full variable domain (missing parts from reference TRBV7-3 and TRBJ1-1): GAGVSQTPSNKVTEKGKYVELRCDPISGHTALYWYRQSLGQGPEFLIYFQGTGAADDSGLPNDRFFAVRPEGSVSTLKIQRTERGDSAVYLCASSPRANTEAFFGQGTRLTVV.